The clone carrying this T cell receptor (beta chain) was recorded a few times. Trimming shortened V by 2 bases and J by 5 bases, and 19 bases separated the two germline ends. The CDR3 consists of 17 residues. CDR1 is MNHEY, CDR2 SVGAGI, per germline. The record originates from a study of blood T cells in healthy people across ages. For the second PCR, which ran for roughly 7 to 11 cycles, a sample-barcoded 5' primer and a J-beta primer mix were used. From the 5' RACE reads, TCRdb called clonotypes with MiXCR, one entry per CDR3 protein. Of about 1.8 million distinct CDR3 sequences in the sample, around half were seen once.

The sequencing input was blood. This receptor was taken from a woman between 35 and 50 years old in good health. The chain combines TRBV6-5 with TRBJ2-1, with D possibly being TRBD1 or TRBD2 (5 bases each). The CDR3 nucleotides are TGTGCCAGCAGTTACGTCCGGGGAGAGGGGAAAAACAATGAGCAGTTCTTC. Its protein product is CASSYVRGEGKNNEQFF.